This T cell receptor beta chain was sequenced during a study of identifying expanded T cells in peripheral blood. This CDR3 spans 18 amino acids. V lost 4 bases and J 3 bases, leaving 26 bases between the germline ends. The germline CDR1 and CDR2 sequences are SGHDT and YYEEEE. The method was immunoSEQ multiplex PCR; TCRdb's version includes in-frame clones alone and lacks a portion of them. The repertoire has nearly 60,000 clones, roughly 89% of them found once; the top ten carry about 3.7%. Notes on this clone: Its antigen is not identified.

Broader study findings: About 1.2 clones differed between technical replicates, versus around 15 and 18 over time.

This rearrangement joins TRBV5-6 to TRBJ2-7; D remains ambiguous. What was sequenced was blood. The clonotype was recovered from a person aged 18-69 years in good health. This chain's CDR3 is CASSTVVRRTAADYEQYF. The CDR3 coding sequence is TGTGCCAGCAGCACTGTGGTGAGGCGAACGGCGGCAGACTACGAGCAGTACTTC.